The subject of this entry is one T cell receptor (beta chain). No antigen is known for it. The data stem from a study of T cells in localized non-small cell lung cancer. Study-wide findings and caveats: For the top 100 tumor clones, a median approximately 61 also appeared in adjacent lung. Tumor showed lower T cell clonality than uninvolved adjacent lung, where it was highest.

Trimming at V came to 8 bases and at J to 3 bases, leaving 9 bases not matched to a gene. CDR1 is MNHEY, CDR2 SVGAGI, per germline. The CDR3 has 14 residues. The data were produced by immunoSEQ multiplex PCR, yet TCRdb's version contains in-frame clones alone and is incomplete. The sample consists of about 18,000 clones, about 83% of them appearing once. J is TRBJ1-1 and V is TRBV6-5, with 7 bases aligning to TRBD1. The source is a female donor older than 55 with stage I lung adenocarcinoma. Sequenced here: peripheral blood, sampled before any cancer treatment. For the CDR3, the DNA is TGTGCCAGCTTTCTTATTACAGGGGACACTGAAGCTTTCTTT. As protein: CASFLITGDTEAFF.